Below are 2 T cell receptor beta chains sequenced from a single sample in a study of T cell clones after liver transplantation. The data were produced by immunoSEQ multiplex PCR, yet TCRdb's version contains in-frame clones alone and is incomplete. The sample includes around 20,000 clones, 80% to 90% of them seen just once. Sequencing used CD8+ T cells from blood, obtained before liver transplant. The source is a human donor who received a liver transplant.

This chain joins TRBV9 and TRBJ2-7; 10 positions agree with TRBD2. CDR1 is SGDLS and CDR2 is YYNGEE in the germline V gene. This CDR3 has 15 residues. V was clipped by 4 bases and J by 1 base; unmatched bases: 5. DNA for the CDR3: TGTGCCAGCAGCCTGGGGACTAGCGCATCCTACGAGCAGTACTTC. Protein product: CASSLGTSASYEQYF.

This clone was seen only once. The rearrangement uses TRBV7-3 and TRBJ2-5, with 7 bases fitting TRBD2. This CDR3 is built from 15 residues. Unmatched junction bases numbered 7, after V lost 5 bases and J lost 1 base. In germline, CDR1 is SGHTA, CDR2 FQGTGA. CDR3 protein: CASSHVLASQETQYF. The CDR3 DNA is TGTGCCAGCAGCCATGTACTAGCGAGCCAAGAGACCCAGTACTTC.